This is a list of T cell receptor beta chains from one sample in a study of ipilimumab plus nivolumab after autologous stem cell transplantation. TCRdb's table, derived via immunoSEQ multiplex PCR, lists solely in-frame clones and lacks some. In the table there are roughly 86,000 clones, about 83% of which are singletons. Specimen: PBMCs, collected in a trial of ipilimumab plus nivolumab as post-transplant consolidation. These receptors were collected from a male donor with diffuse large B-cell lymphoma. Both conserved end residues are part of each CDR3. Fields, in order: CDR3 protein, CDR3 DNA, D gene, clone size, V gene, J gene. D genes are given only for firm matches. Where a row states a size, it is once, few, many or the class of an expanded clone; other rows omit it.

CASSLAFSSQAFF	TGTGCCAGCAGCTTAGCATTTAGCTCTCAAGCTTTCTTT	-	few	TRBV7-2	TRBJ1-1
CASSPGGVYTGELFF	TGTGCCAGCAGCCCGGGAGGGGTCTACACCGGGGAGCTGTTTTTT	TRBD2	-	TRBV7-9	TRBJ2-2
CASSLAVLAGNTGELFF	TGTGCCAGCAGCTTAGCGGTCCTAGCGGGGAACACCGGGGAGCTGTTTTTT	TRBD2	-	TRBV7-6	TRBJ2-2
CASSIIPPGASSYNEQFF	TGTGCCAGTAGTATTATCCCCCCAGGGGCCAGCTCCTACAATGAGCAGTTCTTC	-	-	TRBV19	TRBJ2-1
CASSPVTDTQYF	TGTGCCAGCAGCCCCGTTACAGATACGCAGTATTTT	-	-	TRBV13	TRBJ2-3
CASSRGVTEAFF	TGTGCCAGCAGCCGGGGGGTGACTGAAGCTTTCTTT	-	-	TRBV7-9	TRBJ1-1
CASRLVKDTEAFF	TGTGCCAGCAGACTCGTGAAGGACACTGAAGCTTTCTTT	-	-	TRBV6-1	TRBJ1-1
CAISEGGQGSYEQYF	TGTGCCATCAGTGAGGGGGGACAGGGATCCTACGAGCAGTACTTC	TRBD1	-	TRBV10-3	TRBJ2-7
CASSPRDREGETQYF	TGTGCCAGCAGCCCCCGGGACAGGGAGGGAGAGACCCAGTACTTC	TRBD1	few	TRBV5-4	TRBJ2-5
CASSPWGLQGREAFF	TGTGCCAGTAGCCCTTGGGGGCTACAGGGGAGGGAAGCTTTCTTT	TRBD1	-	TRBV19	TRBJ1-1
CASSVYQTSSYEQYF	TGTGCCAGCAGTGTCTATCAGACGTCTTCCTACGAGCAGTACTTC	-	-	TRBV28	TRBJ2-7
CASSSDNRPATNEKLFF	TGTGCCAGCTCTTCGGACAACAGACCTGCAACTAATGAAAAACTGTTTTTT	-	-	TRBV18	TRBJ1-4
CASSERANREGTQYF	TGTGCCAGCAGTGAGCGAGCGAATCGGGAAGGGACCCAGTACTTC	-	-	TRBV2	TRBJ2-5
CASSLEGQFTEAFF	TGTGCCAGCAGCTTAGAGGGTCAGTTCACTGAAGCTTTCTTT	-	-	TRBV7-2	TRBJ1-1
CASSLTGQLMNTEAFF	TGTGCCAGCAGCCTCACAGGACAGTTAATGAACACTGAAGCTTTCTTT	-	-	TRBV7-2	TRBJ1-1
CASRTRNTIYF	TGTGCCAGCAGAACCCGCAACACCATATATTTT	-	once	TRBV6-5	TRBJ1-3
CASSEGWQVMVIPF	TGTGCCAGCAGTGAAGGTTGGCAAGTCATGGTAATCCCCTTC	-	-	TRBV2	TRBJ1-2
CASSSTGVPNTEAFF	TGTGCCAGCAGCTCGACGGGGGTACCGAACACTGAAGCTTTCTTT	-	-	TRBV7-2	TRBJ1-1
CAISAGGDGYTF	TGTGCCATCAGTGCAGGGGGAGACGGCTACACCTTC	TRBD1	-	TRBV10-3	TRBJ1-2
CAWSVTGAGGYTF	TGTGCCTGGAGTGTAACGGGGGCGGGTGGCTACACCTTC	-	-	TRBV30	TRBJ1-2
CASSFGSGGETQYF	TGTGCCAGCAGCTTTGGAAGCGGGGGTGAGACCCAGTACTTC	TRBD2	-	TRBV5-5	TRBJ2-5
CASSTRLLAGYNEQFF	TGTGCCAGCAGCACCAGACTCCTAGCGGGCTACAATGAGCAGTTCTTC	TRBD2	-	TRBV7-2	TRBJ2-1
CASSLDGAPQETQYF	TGTGCCAGCAGCTTAGACGGGGCTCCCCAAGAGACCCAGTACTTC	-	-	TRBV7-2	TRBJ2-5
CSVEVGYGYTF	TGCAGCGTTGAAGTCGGATATGGCTACACCTTC	-	-	TRBV29-1	TRBJ1-2
CASSSEVDYGYTF	TGTGCCAGCAGCTCGGAGGTGGACTATGGCTACACCTTC	-	-	TRBV6-5	TRBJ1-2
CASRRGGLAQPQHF	TGTGCCAGCAGACGGGGGGGGCTCGCTCAGCCCCAGCATTTT	-	-	TRBV28	TRBJ1-5
CASSLGGNSNQPQHF	TGCGCCAGCAGCTTGGGAGGGAATAGCAATCAGCCCCAGCATTTT	-	few	TRBV5-1	TRBJ1-5
CASSLRENTEAFF	TGTGCCAGCAGCTTACGGGAAAACACTGAAGCTTTCTTT	-	few	TRBV7-8	TRBJ1-1
CASSLDSPDTGELFF	TGTGCCAGCAGCTTGGACTCCCCGGACACCGGGGAGCTGTTTTTT	-	-	TRBV11-3	TRBJ2-2
CASSYSYRGGHEQYF	TGTGCCAGCAGTTACTCATACAGGGGTGGCCACGAGCAGTACTTC	TRBD1	once	TRBV6-5	TRBJ2-7
CASSIGEETQYF	TGTGCCAGCAGCATAGGGGAAGAGACCCAGTACTTC	-	-	TRBV11-3	TRBJ2-5
CASSERRQETQYF	TGTGCCAGCAGTGAGAGACGGCAAGAGACCCAGTACTTC	-	-	TRBV2	TRBJ2-5
CASSSISGGAEETQYF	TGTGCCAGCAGCTCAATTAGCGGGGGGGCCGAAGAGACCCAGTACTTC	TRBD2	-	TRBV7-9	TRBJ2-5
CASSQQKGGRTEAFF	TGTGCCAGCAGCCAACAAAAGGGGGGACGGACTGAAGCTTTCTTT	-	-	TRBV4-2	TRBJ1-1
CASSPAGLAIYEQYF	TGTGCCAGCTCACCTGCGGGACTAGCCATCTACGAGCAGTACTTC	TRBD2	-	TRBV18	TRBJ2-7
CASSEVGDSGELFF	TGTGCCAGCAGTGAAGTGGGAGATTCCGGGGAGCTGTTTTTT	-	few	TRBV2	TRBJ2-2
CASSLVRSGTRTAGELFF	TGCGCCAGCAGCTTGGTCCGTTCGGGGACTAGGACGGCCGGGGAGCTGTTTTTT	TRBD2	-	TRBV5-1	TRBJ2-2
CASSLGTASSYNSPLHF	TGCGCCAGCAGCTTGGGGACCGCTAGCTCCTATAATTCACCCCTCCACTTT	-	once	TRBV5-1	TRBJ1-6